Sequencing of this T cell receptor beta chain was carried out in a study of shared clonotypes between healthy human individuals. TCRdb's copy holds only in-frame clones and misses some; the assay was immunoSEQ multiplex PCR. The sample lists about 2.5 million clones, 85% to 95% occurring once. Comments on this clone: Its cognate antigen is unknown.

Germline V gene data show CDR1 as SGHTA and CDR2 as FQGNSA. The CDR3 length is 13 residues. Trimming cost V 3 bases and J 6 bases, with 12 bases left between them. Donors were healthy HIV-negative adults without recent acute infections or vaccinations. Findings of the study overall: Sorted-subset sequencing was shown by rarefaction to be incomplete despite large depth. With several donors compared, roughly 5% of naive CD4 clonotypes were shared. Estimated richness values were generally larger in naive subsets than in memory subsets.

The chain links TRBV7-2 to TRBJ2-7; possibly TRBD1 or TRBD2 for D (5 bases each). Sequences were obtained from naive CD4+ T cells from PBMCs. Subset noted: CD45RA+ positively selected. The sequence came from a man between 18 and 29 years old in good health. Some clones in this sample may be carry-over from other donors' samples. The chain's CDR3 is CASSFGTTGEQYF. The CDR3, as DNA: TGTGCCAGCAGCTTCGGGACGACGGGCGAGCAGTACTTC.